These 7 T cell receptor beta chains share one sample of origin, sequenced in a study of cytomegalovirus exposure and HLA in healthy donors. It was with 60 Vbeta and 13 Jbeta primers that the PCR ran. TCRdb's table, derived via immunoSEQ multiplex PCR, lists solely in-frame clones and lacks some. The sample records 85,000 to 100,000 clones, about three quarters being singletons. The sequenced sample was PBMCs. These receptor sequences come from a man in his fifties in good health and CMV-seropositive.

The chain couples TRBV29-1 to TRBJ2-7; 8 nucleotides line up with TRBD1. The CDR3 length is 12 residues. Germline loops: CDR1 SQVTM, CDR2 ANQGSEA. V was clipped by 4 bases and J by 6 bases; unmatched bases: 5. CDR3 nucleotide sequence: TGCAGCGTTGTCGGCAGGGGGCGCGAGCAGTACTTC. It codes for CSVVGRGREQYF.

This clone was recorded only once. The genes are TRBV6-6 and TRBJ1-2; 7 bases align to TRBD1. Germline loops: CDR1 MNHNY, CDR2 SVGAGI (reference sequence). CDR3 length: 16 residues. J lost 4 bases, V lost 5 bases, and 13 bases had no gene match. In DNA, the CDR3 is TGTGCCAGCAGTACCACGACAGGGATGACTATCTATGGCTACACCTTC. Translated: CASSTTTGMTIYGYTF.

The chain is built from TRBV11-2 and TRBJ1-2; the D gene is possibly TRBD1 (6 bases). Germline CDR1 reads SGHAT; CDR2 reads FQNNGV. The CDR3 is 17 amino acids. Trimming removed 0 bases at V and 4 bases at J, with 18 bases between. CDR3 in DNA: TGTGCCAGCAGCTTAGATTTGGCGGGGGGCGGTGGCTATGGCTACACCTTC. Translating it yields CASSLDLAGGGGYGYTF.

The chain carries TRBV7-2 and TRBJ1-1; tentatively, D is TRBD1 (6 bases). V lost 4 bases and J 1 base, leaving 10 bases between the germline ends. Germline CDR1 and CDR2: SGHTA and FQGNSA. The CDR3 loop spans 14 amino acids. This CDR3 reads CASSSDRQNTEAFF. The CDR3 DNA follows: TGTGCCAGCAGCTCAGACAGGCAGAACACTGAAGCTTTCTTT. Full variable domain (rest looked up from reference TRBV7-2 and TRBJ1-1): GAGVSQSPSNKVTEKGKDVELRCDPISGHTALYWYRQSLGQGLEFLIYFQGNSAPDKSGLPSDRFSAERTGGSVSTLTIQRTQQEDSAVYLCASSSDRQNTEAFFGQGTRLTVV.

This chain uses TRBV9 with TRBJ2-7; 7 bases agree with TRBD1. The CDR3 sequence is 15 residues long. Unmatched junction bases numbered 6, after V lost 0 bases and J lost 3 bases. The germline V gene encodes CDR1 SGDLS and CDR2 YYNGEE. In DNA, the CDR3 is TGTGCCAGCAGCGTAGCGGGGACAGATGTCTACGAGCAGTACTTC. This encodes CASSVAGTDVYEQYF.

The chain uses TRBV6-5 and TRBJ2-7; 10 bases are a match to TRBD1. Unmatched junction bases numbered 9, after V lost 6 bases and J lost 4 bases. Looked up from germline, CDR1 is MNHEY and CDR2 is SVGAGI. The CDR3 covers 15 residues. CDR3 in DNA: TGTGCCAGCAGCGCTAGACAGGGGGCCGGGTACGAGCAGTACTTC. It codes for CASSARQGAGYEQYF.

V gene TRBV5-1 combines with J gene TRBJ2-7, with 9 bases identical to TRBD2. The CDR3 loop spans 14 amino acids. Germline V gene sequence: CDR1 SGHRS, CDR2 YFSETQ. The ends lost 4 bases at V and 6 bases at J; junction bases unmatched: 8. The CDR3: CASSLGLAGPEQYF. The CDR3 nucleotides read TGCGCCAGCAGCCTGGGCCTAGCGGGGCCCGAGCAGTACTTC.